The 27 T cell receptor beta chains given below trace back to one sample, sequenced in a study of T cells after yellow fever vaccination. TCRdb used MiXCR to reprocess the 5' RACE reads, holding one entry per CDR3 protein. In the table there are 120,000 to 150,000 distinct CDR3 sequences, around 7.7% of which are singletons. Specimen: CD4+ T cells sorted from PBMCs, collected 5 days after the yellow fever booster vaccination. The receptors derive from a man aged 25-40 years who received the YFV17D yellow fever vaccine.

The rearrangement uses TRBV11-2 and TRBJ2-1; D is undetermined. The germline V and J ends were trimmed by 0 bases and 4 bases, with 10 bases remaining between them. CDR3 length equals 15 residues. Per germline, CDR1 SGHAT and CDR2 FQNNGV. CDR3 nucleotides: TGTGCCAGCAGCTTAGATGAAGGTCATTACAATGAGCAGTTCTTC. It codes for CASSLDEGHYNEQFF.

This clonotype was observed many times. The chain uses TRBV4-2 and TRBJ1-6; the match to TRBD1 covers 12 bases. The CDR3 totals 16 residues. V dropped 0 bases and J dropped 10; count of bases not matched to a gene: 4. Germline V gene data show CDR1 as LGHNA and CDR2 as YNFKEQ. This CDR3 reads CASSQDGTGGGSPLHF. DNA of the CDR3: TGTGCCAGCAGCCAAGATGGGACAGGGGGCGGGTCACCCCTCCACTTT.

This chain connects TRBV20-1 to TRBJ2-3; tentatively, D is TRBD1 or TRBD2 (6 bases each). This CDR3 comprises 15 residues. The germline gives CDR1 DFQATT, CDR2 SNEGSKA (reference sequence). The V and J ends lost 6 bases and 1 base respectively, with 17 bases between them. This CDR3 reads CSANPGGTRTDTQYF. As DNA, the CDR3 is TGCAGTGCGAACCCCGGAGGGACACGCACAGATACGCAGTATTTT.

This clonotype was found many times. The chain recombines TRBV11-3 with TRBJ1-4; a possible D gene is TRBD1 (6 bases). V lost 4 bases and J 0 bases, leaving 15 bases between the germline ends. CDR3 length equals 17 residues. The V gene's germline CDR1 is SGHNT and CDR2 YENEEA. CDR3 DNA sequence: TGTGCCAGCAGCTCACCTCTGGACAGTGCAACTAATGAAAAACTGTTTTTT. As protein: CASSSPLDSATNEKLFF.

This clonotype was observed a few times. The chain is built from TRBV19 and TRBJ2-2; the D gene is possibly TRBD1 (5 bases). The CDR3 totals 15 residues. From germline, CDR1 is LNHDA and CDR2 SQIVND (reference sequence). V was trimmed by 0 bases and J by 7 bases, leaving 12 bases between them. The CDR3 protein is CASSIEGARSGELFF. CDR3 coding DNA: TGTGCCAGTAGTATAGAAGGGGCCCGAAGCGGGGAGCTGTTTTTT.

This clonotype was picked up a small number of times. The chain uses TRBV30 and TRBJ1-1, with D possibly TRBD1 on 6 matching bases. Trimming removed 8 bases from V and 2 bases from J, with 12 bases in between. The CDR3 is 12 amino acids. Germline CDR1 GTSNPN, CDR2 SVGIG (reference sequence). The CDR3 region has the DNA TGTGCCACAAAGACAGGAAACACTGAAGCTTTCTTT. It specifies CATKTGNTEAFF.

On this clonotype: No DNA is shown, since the ends of the CDR3 on it are uncertain; the CDR3 is the one TCRdb lists. The CDR3 loop reads CAISDSGRTGSCFF. This chain joins TRBV10-3 and TRBJ2-2. Ends included, the CDR3 has 14 residues. Germline CDR1 reads ENHRY; CDR2 reads SYGVKD.

The chain links TRBV15 to TRBJ2-5; weak D call: TRBD2 (5 bases). Between the trimmed V and J ends, which lost 5 bases and 5 bases, there was a span of 15 bases. This CDR3 has 14 amino acids. CDR1 and CDR2 (germline): LNHNV, YYDKDF (reference sequence). The CDR3 loop is CATSEGDNPETQYF. CDR3 DNA sequence: TGTGCCACCAGCGAGGGAGATAATCCTGAGACCCAGTACTTC. Looking up the rest from reference TRBV15 and TRBJ2-5 gives the full variable domain: DAMVIQNPRYQVTQFGKPVTLSCSQTLNHNVMYWYQQKSSQAPKLLFHYYDKDFNNEADTPDNFQSRRPNTSFCFLDIRSPGLGDTAMYLCATSEGDNPETQYFGPGTRLLVL.

V is TRBV5-1 and J is TRBJ1-1; 7 bases are a match to TRBD1. Trimming at V came to 0 bases and at J to 5 bases, leaving 7 bases not matched to a gene. Germline loops: CDR1 SGHRS, CDR2 YFSETQ. The CDR3 spans 15 residues. The CDR3 DNA sequence: TGCGCCAGCAGCTTGGCCCAGGGGGGAGGAACTGAAGCTTTCTTT. Protein product: CASSLAQGGGTEAFF.

The table lists this clonotype with many counts. The gene calls are TRBV19 and TRBJ2-3, with 11 positions matching TRBD1. This CDR3 has 16 residues. The V gene's germline CDR1 is LNHDA and CDR2 SQIVND (reference sequence). The ends lost 4 bases at V and 5 bases at J; junction bases unmatched: 8. The CDR3 reads CASSTRTGGMVDTQYF. The CDR3 DNA follows: TGTGCCAGTAGTACCCGGACAGGGGGCATGGTAGATACGCAGTATTTT.

This sequence joins TRBV11-2 and TRBJ2-7; 8 bases fit TRBD2. The junction had 7 bases not matched to a gene; V was cut back by 1 base and J by 5 bases. The CDR3 is made up of 15 amino acids. Germline-derived CDR1 and CDR2 are SGHAT and FQNNGV. The CDR3 coding sequence is TGTGCCAGCAGCTTAGGCCCAGCGGGAGTCCACGAGCAGTACTTC. This translates into CASSLGPAGVHEQYF.

This clonotype was counted a few times. The V call is TRBV24-1, the J call TRBJ2-1; 11 bases are shared with TRBD2. Trimming removed 2 bases from V and 7 bases from J; junction bases left unmatched: 3. From germline, CDR1 is KGHDR and CDR2 SFDVKD. The CDR3 runs to 15 residues. CDR3 sequence: CATSDSGTSGNEQFF. In DNA, the CDR3 is TGTGCCACCAGTGATTCAGGGACTAGCGGTAATGAGCAGTTCTTC.

This clonotype has at least ten counts. This rearrangement joins TRBV5-1 to TRBJ2-5; no definite D call. The CDR3 runs 14 residues. Germline V gene data show CDR1 as SGHRS and CDR2 as YFSETQ. The V end lost 2 bases, the J end lost 2 bases, and 10 bases lay between the germline ends. Written as DNA, the CDR3 is TGCGCCAGCAGCTTTGTTAACGCACAAGAGACCCAGTACTTC. It is translated as CASSFVNAQETQYF.

In its sample, this clonotype was seen many times. V is TRBV2 and J is TRBJ2-3, with 8 bases aligning to TRBD2. Germline CDR1 is SNHLY and CDR2 is FYNNEI. CDR3 length equals 15 residues. With 4 bases clipped from V and 6 bases from J, the junction kept 9 bases outside the gene matches. Here the CDR3 DNA reads TGTGCCAGCAGTGCCGGGACTACGGGAGGGGATACGCAGTATTTT. Translating gives CASSAGTTGGDTQYF.

This clonotype has just one count. The junction shows a germline mismatch at one end, possibly a read error. V is TRBV20-1 and J is TRBJ2-5, with 7 bases lining up with TRBD2. The V gene's germline CDR1 is DFQATT and CDR2 SNEGSKA (reference sequence). The CDR3 runs to 14 residues. CDR3 sequence reads: CSARERGDHETQYF. The CDR3 DNA reads as TGCAGTGCTAGGGAGCGGGGCGACCACGAGACCCAGTACTTC.

This clonotype was counted many times. The chain uses TRBV25-1 and TRBJ2-3, with 8 bases lining up with TRBD2. This CDR3 spans 16 amino acids. Losses at the gene ends were 3 bases for V and 4 bases for J; bases not matched to a gene: 9. The germline V gene encodes CDR1 MGHDK and CDR2 SYGVNS. The CDR3 nucleotides are TGTGCCAGCAGTGATATCGTCTCGGGAGGGGCAGATACGCAGTATTTT. It translates to CASSDIVSGGADTQYF.

In its sample, this clonotype was seen many times. This chain uses TRBV4-3 with TRBJ2-7; a possible D gene is TRBD2 (6 bases). Germline V CDR1 and CDR2: LGHNA, YSLEER. The V and J ends lost 3 bases and 4 bases respectively, with 10 bases between them. The CDR3 is 13 amino acids. CDR3 bases: TGCGCCAGCAGCCAGGGAGGCTATTACGAGCAGTACTTC. This codes for CASSQGGYYEQYF.

This clonotype was seen repeatedly, ten times or more. The J gene is TRBJ2-1, the V gene TRBV5-6, with D hard to call. This CDR3 region has 16 residues. CDR1 is SGHDT and CDR2 is YYEEEE in the germline V gene. The germline V and J ends were trimmed by 0 bases and 9 bases, with 19 bases remaining between them. DNA of the CDR3: TGTGCCAGCAGCTTGGACCCCCAAGCGATTTTGAGTGAGCAGTTCTTC. It translates to CASSLDPQAILSEQFF.

This clonotype was observed many times. The gene calls are TRBV27 and TRBJ2-7; tentatively, D is TRBD2 (5 bases). V was shortened by 8 bases and J by 4 bases, with 21 bases between the two germline ends. The length of the CDR3 is 15 residues. CDR1 is MNHEY, CDR2 SMNVEV, per germline (reference sequence). The CDR3 loop reads CASGEPRTQNYEQYF. CDR3 bases: TGTGCCAGCGGGGAACCTAGGACTCAGAATTACGAGCAGTACTTC.

This clonotype appeared many times. The V and J genes are TRBV7-2 and TRBJ1-6; 9 positions agree with TRBD1. Germline V gene data show CDR1 as SGHTA and CDR2 as FQGNSA. With V trimmed by 1 base and J by 10 bases, 5 bases remained unmatched. This CDR3 is 15 amino acids long. The CDR3 sequence: CASSLGGTGRSPLHF. The DNA for the CDR3 is TGTGCCAGCAGCTTAGGAGGGACAGGGCGGTCACCCCTCCACTTT. The whole variable domain, remainder taken from reference TRBV7-2 and TRBJ1-6, is GAGVSQSPSNKVTEKGKDVELRCDPISGHTALYWYRQSLGQGLEFLIYFQGNSAPDKSGLPSDRFSAERTGGSVSTLTIQRTQQEDSAVYLCASSLGGTGRSPLHFGNGTRLTVT.

The sample holds many counts of this clonotype. This chain uses TRBV7-2 with TRBJ2-5; D not resolved. There are 13 residues in the CDR3. The V gene's germline CDR1 is SGHTA and CDR2 FQGNSA. Trimming removed 4 bases from V and 2 bases from J, with 8 bases in between. The CDR3 region has the DNA TGTGCCAGCAGCTCCCGGGTACAAGAGACCCAGTACTTC. Translated, it gives CASSSRVQETQYF.

This clonotype was detected many times. This chain joins TRBV20-1 and TRBJ2-7; D remains unclear. The CDR3 runs to 13 residues. Germline lookup yields CDR1 DFQATT and CDR2 SNEGSKA (reference sequence). The V gene lost 1 base and the J gene lost 3 bases, with 10 bases spanning the gap. CDR3 sequence (DNA): TGCAGTGCTAGAGTCGCGGATCTCTACGAGCAGTACTTC. Translation: CSARVADLYEQYF.

A note on this clonotype: This could be a read error, since a much larger clone is one nucleotide away. This chain uses TRBV7-2 with TRBJ2-2; TRBD2 aligns across 7 bases. Losses at the gene ends were 0 bases for V and 2 bases for J; bases not matched to a gene: 6. The CDR3 sequence is 17 residues long. Germline V gene sequence: CDR1 SGHTA, CDR2 FQGNSA. CDR3 amino acids: CASSLAGGRSNTGELFF. CDR3 in DNA: TGTGCCAGCAGCTTAGCAGGCGGGAGATCAAACACCGGGGAGCTGTTTTTT.

Ten or more counts support this clonotype. The chain has TRBV27 and TRBJ1-5, with TRBD1 identical over 9 bases. This CDR3 region has 20 residues. The germline V gene has CDR1 MNHEY and CDR2 SMNVEV (reference sequence). V gave up 6 bases and J gave up 2 bases; unmatched junction bases: 20. CDR3 loop: CASSQFQPGQGRRGNQPQHF. The DNA of the CDR3 is TGTGCCAGCAGCCAGTTCCAACCGGGACAGGGACGACGAGGCAATCAGCCCCAGCATTTT.

This clonotype has at least ten counts. J is TRBJ2-3 and V is TRBV4-3; TRBD2 matches at 7 bases. The CDR3 has 15 amino acids. V was clipped by 1 base and J by 5 bases; unmatched bases: 6. Germline values: CDR1 LGHNA, CDR2 YSLEER. CDR3 DNA: TGCGCCAGCAGCCAAGTCGCGGGAGCGGTAGATACGCAGTATTTT. This encodes CASSQVAGAVDTQYF.

This clonotype was counted ten times or more. J is TRBJ1-5 and V is TRBV27, with TRBD1 matching over 12 bases. CDR1 is MNHEY, CDR2 SMNVEV, per germline (reference sequence). The CDR3 extends over 15 amino acids. Germline trimming cut 6 bases from V and 6 bases from J; bases unmatched to any gene: 6. As DNA, the CDR3 is TGTGCCAGCAGACCAGGGACAGGGGGCGGTCAGCCCCAGCATTTT. Residues: CASRPGTGGGQPQHF.

This clonotype was seen repeatedly, ten times or more. The chain is built from TRBV20-1 and TRBJ2-1; 12 positions match TRBD2. CDR1 and CDR2 from the germline V gene are DFQATT and SNEGSKA (reference sequence). The length of the CDR3 is 16 residues. With V trimmed by 3 bases and J by 1 base, 4 bases remained unmatched. The CDR3 here is CSASATSGRSYNEQFF. In DNA, the CDR3 is TGCAGTGCTAGTGCTACTAGCGGGAGGTCCTACAATGAGCAGTTCTTC.